Below, 29 T cell receptor beta chains from the same sample are listed, as sequenced in a study of CD8+ T cells in alopecia areata (dated by TCRdb to 2016 to 2019). The library was built by means of the immunoSEQ multiplex PCR assay. RNA was extracted from all samples and reverse transcribed into cDNA, which served as template for TCR sequencing. The clones in this table, taken by TCRdb from immuneACCESS, are in-frame only. Not every clone is retained; where verified, under half of the shortfall comes from an unresolved V gene, and the cause of the rest is unknown. This sample has approximately 280,000 clones, none of them a singleton. The top ten hold more than 1% of the sample. Cells from pooled mouse cutaneous lymph nodes were stained for CD4, CD8alpha, NKG2D, NKG2ACE and other markers and then sorted on a BD Influx. Sequenced sample: CD4+ T cells sorted from a lymph node. The receptors were sampled from a C3H/HeJ mouse with alopecia areata. Regarding MHC type, mice of this strain are H2-k.

About this clone: The gene names here belong to mouse. The CDR3 end falls 4 residues outside the read, so it is completed with the germline J gene. The V call is TRBV13-1, the J call TRBJ2-3, with a weak D call TRBD1 (5 bases). The V and J ends lost 1 base and 0 bases respectively, with 12 bases between them. The CDR3 sequence is 16 residues long. Germline V gene lookup returns CDR1 NSHNY and CDR2 SYGAGN. The DNA read from the CDR3 is TGTGCCAGCAGTGATTTCCCCGGACAAAGTGCAGAA. Translation: CASSDFPGQSAE. The whole CDR3 region reads CASSDFPGQSAETLYF.

Only a few counts were recorded for this clone. Mouse gene names apply. From the germline J gene comes the end of the CDR3, since the read stops 4 residues before it. The V and J genes are TRBV19 and TRBJ2-1; D uncertain. The CDR3 is made up of 14 amino acids. CDR1 and CDR2 from the germline V gene are FNHDT and SITEND (reference sequence). V lost 5 bases, J lost 0 bases, and 9 bases lay in between. The part of the CDR3 DNA that was read is TGTGCCAGCAGCCCAGATTATAACTATGCT. Its translation: CASSPDYNYA. The whole CDR3 is CASSPDYNYAEQFF.

At least ten counts were recorded for this clone. The gene names given are mouse names. The sequence runs out 3 residues before the end of the CDR3; the remainder is reconstructed from the germline J gene. The chain joins TRBV19 to TRBJ1-6; D is perhaps TRBD1 (5 bases). TRBJ1-6 is an ORF, with its function uncertain. CDR3 length: 15 amino acids. V was cut by 1 base and J by 6 bases, with 11 bases left in between. Germline CDR1 and CDR2: FNHDT and SITEND (reference sequence). The part of the CDR3 DNA that was read is TGTGCCAGCAGTATAACAGGTAGGGGTAATTCGCCC. Translating it yields CASSITGRGNSP. The whole CDR3 region reads CASSITGRGNSPLYF.

In the case of this clone: Genes and germline come from the mouse. The read ends 4 residues shy of where the CDR3 ends; the end is completed using the germline J gene. The rearrangement links TRBV13-1 to TRBJ2-1; tentatively, D is TRBD2 (7 bases). CDR3 length: 15 residues. CDR1 and CDR2 (germline): NSHNY, SYGAGN. V was shortened by 3 bases and J by 6 bases, with 16 bases between the two germline ends. The CDR3 spells CASSGRGALFAEQFF. The CDR3 bases that were read are TGTGCCAGCAGTGGTAGGGGGGCGCTTTTTGCT.

The table lists this clone with a few counts. Gene names are the mouse ones. The read ends 3 residues shy of where the CDR3 ends; the end is completed using the germline J gene. The sample carries other DNA sequences with the same CDR3. The chain is built from TRBV1 and TRBJ1-6; D is perhaps TRBD1 (6 bases). TRBJ1-6 is an ORF, and what it does is uncertain. Germline CDR1 NSQYPW, CDR2 LRSPGD (reference sequence). There are 14 residues in the CDR3. Trimming cost V 3 bases and J 7 bases, with 10 bases left between them. The CDR3 DNA, read in part, is TGCACCTGCAGTGCGGGACAAAAAAATTCGCCC. Encoded protein: CTCSAGQKNSP. The whole CDR3 sequence is CTCSAGQKNSPLYF.

This clone was seen repeatedly, ten times or more. Gene names refer to mouse genes. The read terminates 4 residues before the CDR3 end, so the remaining end is supplied by the germline J gene. V and J are TRBV17 and TRBJ2-2; D remains ambiguous. The V gene's germline CDR1 is MNHDT and CDR2 YYDKIL. V shed 3 bases and J shed 3 bases, with 8 bases lying between them. The CDR3 covers 14 residues. CDR3 in amino acids: CASSSRSDTGQLYF. CDR3 bases read: TGTGCTAGCAGTAGCAGGTCCGACACCGGG.

For this clone: Gene names are the mouse ones. The read terminates 3 residues before the CDR3 end, so the remaining end is supplied by the germline J gene. J is TRBJ1-6 and V is TRBV19, with 8 bases lining up with TRBD1. TRBJ1-6 is labeled an ORF, and its function is uncertain. The ends lost 3 bases at V and 7 bases at J; junction bases unmatched: 3. The CDR3 consists of 14 residues. Germline lookup yields CDR1 FNHDT and CDR2 SITEND (reference sequence). The CDR3 protein is CASSKTGDNSPLYF. The CDR3 DNA, read in part, is TGTGCCAGCAGTAAGACAGGGGACAATTCGCCC.

This clone came up a few times. Gene names are mouse gene names. The read ends 4 residues shy of where the CDR3 ends; the end is completed using the germline J gene. Other DNA sequences in the sample encode the same CDR3. V gene TRBV5 combines with J gene TRBJ2-5; weak D call: TRBD1 (7 bases). The germline V gene has CDR1 LGHNA and CDR2 YNLKQL (reference sequence). The CDR3 consists of 14 residues. CDR3 sequence: CASSQEGGPDTQYF. The CDR3 bases that were read are TGTGCCAGCAGCCAAGAAGGGGGCCCAGAC.

Concerning this clone: Gene names and germline match the mouse. The CDR3 goes on 4 residues after the read ends, and that part is filled in from the germline J gene. The chain recombines TRBV12-1 with TRBJ2-1; D gene unclear. Germline CDR1 reads SGHSN; CDR2 reads HYEKVE. Trimming stripped 0 bases from V and 5 bases from J, with 7 bases between. The CDR3 has 13 residues. The CDR3 protein is CASSLVPDAEQFF. Incomplete CDR3 DNA: TGTGCCAGCTCTCTCGTCCCAGATGCT. Full variable domain (rest looked up from reference TRBV12-1 and TRBJ2-1): DSGVVQSPRHIIKEKGGRSVLTCIPISGHSNVVWYQQTLGKELKFLIQHYEKVERDKGFLPSRFSVQQFDDYHSEMNMSALELEDSAMYFCASSLVPDAEQFFGPGTRLTVL.

This clone was recorded a few times. Gene and germline names: mouse. Read data end 4 residues before the CDR3 end; the end is taken from the germline J gene. The J gene is TRBJ2-1, the V gene TRBV5; 10 bases align to TRBD2. The V gene's germline CDR1 is LGHNA and CDR2 YNLKQL (reference sequence). Trimming took 0 bases from V and 3 from J; bases not matched to a gene: 2. CDR3 length: 16 residues. The CDR3 protein is CASSQEGLGIYAEQFF. The part of the CDR3 DNA that was read is TGTGCCAGCAGCCAAGAGGGACTGGGGATCTATGCT.

About this clone itself: Genes and germline are mouse. The read finishes 4 residues shy of the CDR3 end, and the germline J gene is used to complete it. The chain combines TRBV13-1 with TRBJ2-3; 9 bases are a match to TRBD2. CDR1 is NSHNY, CDR2 SYGAGN, per germline. V lost 3 bases, J lost 1 base, and 6 bases stayed unmatched. There are 16 residues in the CDR3. The CDR3 sequence is CASSVGGALRAETLYF. The sequenced part of the CDR3 DNA is TGTGCCAGCAGTGTTGGGGGGGCGCTGCGTGCAGAA.

Concerning this clone: The gene names given are mouse names. The read is 4 residues too short to cover the CDR3 end, so that end is filled in from the germline J gene. This chain joins TRBV13-1 and TRBJ2-2, with 7 bases fitting TRBD1. This CDR3 comprises 15 residues. Germline V gene sequence: CDR1 NSHNY, CDR2 SYGAGN. V gave up 0 bases and J gave up 4 bases; unmatched junction bases: 3. CDR3 loop: CASSDDGTATGQLYF. The covered CDR3 bases are TGTGCCAGCAGTGATGATGGGACAGCCACCGGG.

As regards this clone: Mouse gene names apply. The same CDR3 arises from other DNA sequences in this sample as well. The CDR3 spells CTCSAATGNTGQLYF. The DNA read from the CDR3 is TGCACCTGCAGTGCAGCGACAGGGAACACCGGG. The chain uses TRBV1 and TRBJ2-2, with TRBD1 identical over 7 bases. From the germline J gene comes the end of the CDR3, since the read stops 4 residues before it. The CDR3 has 15 amino acids. The ends lost 1 base at V and 2 bases at J; junction bases unmatched: 1. From germline, CDR1 is NSQYPW and CDR2 LRSPGD (reference sequence).

This clone has just a few counts. Genes and germline come from the mouse. The read halts 4 residues ahead of the CDR3 end, with the missing end drawn from the germline J gene. The chain is built from TRBV5 and TRBJ2-4; 10 bases fit TRBD2. The ends lost 2 bases at V and 0 bases at J; junction bases unmatched: 8. The CDR3 is 18 residues long. Germline values: CDR1 LGHNA, CDR2 YNLKQL (reference sequence). The CDR3 sequence: CASSQPLAGGASQNTLYF. The part of the CDR3 DNA that was read is TGTGCCAGCAGCCAACCCCTGGCTGGGGGGGCTAGTCAAAAC.

Note on this clone: Each gene name is a mouse one. The sequenced fragment ends 4 residues before the CDR3 boundary, so the rest is inferred from the germline J gene. V is TRBV19 and J is TRBJ1-1; D remains unclear. CDR1 FNHDT and CDR2 SITEND come from the germline V gene (reference sequence). There are 11 residues in the CDR3. Trimming cost V 6 bases and J 3 bases, with 6 bases left between them. The sequenced CDR3 bases are TGTGCCAGCACCAAGGACACA. Residues: CASTKDT. In full, the CDR3 is CASTKDTEVFF.

This clone was counted a few times. Gene names follow the mouse nomenclature. Read coverage stops 4 residues before the CDR3 terminus; the germline J gene supplies the remainder. Distinct nucleotide sequences in the sample also encode this CDR3. The rearrangement links TRBV13-1 to TRBJ2-5; TRBD2 aligns across 8 bases. The CDR3 length is 14 residues. Germline V gene sequence: CDR1 NSHNY, CDR2 SYGAGN. The CDR3 bases that were read are TGTGCCAGCAGTCCCGGGGGGGCGCTTGAC. This encodes CASSPGGALD. The CDR3 as a whole reads CASSPGGALDTQYF.

This clone appeared a few times. Germline and genes: mouse. The read stops 4 residues short of the end of the CDR3; the missing end is completed from the germline J gene. The same CDR3 is also encoded by other DNA sequences in this sample. This sequence joins TRBV19 and TRBJ2-1; no reliable D call. Germline lookup yields CDR1 FNHDT and CDR2 SITEND (reference sequence). CDR3 length equals 14 residues. Deletions cut 1 base from V and 1 base from J, with 6 bases between. The CDR3 DNA, read in part, is TGTGCCAGCAGTATAAACAAAAACTATGCT. Translating gives CASSINKNYA. The whole CDR3 is CASSINKNYAEQFF.

For this clone: Gene labels here are mouse ones. The observed sequence ends 4 residues before the CDR3 terminus, with the missing tail filled in from the germline J gene. Different DNA sequences within this sample yield the same CDR3. The chain employs TRBV16 and TRBJ2-5; the match to TRBD2 covers 9 bases. CDR3 length: 16 amino acids. Germline V gene sequence: CDR1 SGHSA, CDR2 FRNQAP. Unmatched junction bases numbered 2, after V lost 1 base and J lost 0 bases. CDR3 residues: CASSLGTGVNQDTQYF. Partial CDR3 DNA: TGTGCAAGCAGCTTAGGGACTGGGGTTAACCAAGAC.

This clone has just a few counts. Each gene name is a mouse one. The read comes to an end 4 residues before the CDR3 does, leaving the germline J gene to fill in the end. This rearrangement joins TRBV5 to TRBJ2-1; TRBD1 matches 7 bases. The germline V gene encodes CDR1 LGHNA and CDR2 YNLKQL (reference sequence). Trimming removed 0 bases from V and 3 bases from J; junction bases left unmatched: 5. The CDR3 is made up of 16 amino acids. The part of the CDR3 DNA that was read is TGTGCCAGCAGCCAAGATGGGGCAGGGGGCTATGCT. Residues: CASSQDGAGGYA. The CDR3 in full is CASSQDGAGGYAEQFF.

About this clone: The genes and germline here are from mouse. The CDR3 end is not reached by the read, which stops 4 residues before it; the germline J gene fills it in. This sample also contains other DNA sequences that code for the same CDR3. The genes are TRBV13-2 and TRBJ2-1; the match to TRBD2 covers 10 bases. Germline V CDR1 and CDR2: NNHNN, SYGAGS (reference sequence). The trim removed 5 bases at V and 0 bases at J, leaving 2 bases unmatched. The CDR3 runs to 15 residues. The CDR3 DNA, read in part, is TGTGCCAGCGGGACTGGGGGGTATAACTATGCT. This codes for CASGTGGYNYA. The full CDR3 protein reads CASGTGGYNYAEQFF.

As to this clone: All gene names here are mouse names. The sequenced fragment ends 4 residues before the CDR3 boundary, so the rest is inferred from the germline J gene. This specimen includes other DNA sequences encoding the same CDR3. V and J are TRBV19 and TRBJ2-7; 8 nucleotides line up with TRBD2. The CDR3 extends over 12 amino acids. Germline loops: CDR1 FNHDT, CDR2 SITEND (reference sequence). The CDR3 protein is CASSPGGYEQYF. The CDR3 bases that were read are TGTGCCAGCAGTCCTGGGGGGTAT.

Notes on this clone: Each gene name is a mouse one. The read terminates 4 residues before the CDR3 end, so the remaining end is supplied by the germline J gene. V gene TRBV19 combines with J gene TRBJ1-1; D possibly corresponds to TRBD1 (6 bases). V dropped 4 bases and J dropped 0 bases, with 13 bases sitting between them. In germline, CDR1 is FNHDT, CDR2 SITEND (reference sequence). The CDR3 extends over 15 amino acids. The CDR3 sequence is CASSSQGRSNTEVFF. CDR3 bases read: TGTGCCAGCAGTTCTCAGGGGAGGTCAAACACA.

As for this clone: Gene and germline names: mouse. The read ends 4 residues shy of where the CDR3 ends; the end is completed using the germline J gene. The V gene is TRBV1, the J gene TRBJ1-1; 7 positions agree with TRBD1. Germline V gives CDR1 NSQYPW, CDR2 LRSPGD (reference sequence). The CDR3 covers 13 residues. The CDR3 loop is CTCSGGGSTEVFF. The DNA read from the CDR3 is TGCACCTGCAGTGGAGGGGGCTCTACA.

With respect to this clone: Germline and genes here are mouse. Read sequence stops 4 residues before the CDR3 end, and the germline J gene provides the missing end. In the same sample, other DNA sequences code for this CDR3. The chain employs TRBV13-1 and TRBJ2-3, with D tentatively TRBD1 (5 bases). Per the germline V gene, CDR1 is NSHNY and CDR2 is SYGAGN. The CDR3 sequence is 14 residues long. Trimming stripped 1 base from V and 2 bases from J, with 8 bases between. Partial CDR3 DNA: TGTGCCAGCAGTGATCAAGGGGTTGCAGAA. This codes for CASSDQGVAE. The whole CDR3 sequence is CASSDQGVAETLYF.

With respect to this clone: Germline and genes: mouse. The CDR3 goes on 4 residues after the read ends, and that part is filled in from the germline J gene. The chain couples TRBV31 to TRBJ1-2; D remains ambiguous. V gave up 1 base and J gave up 0 bases, with 6 bases separating them. Germline-derived CDR1 and CDR2 are GKSSPN and SITVG. The CDR3 is 13 residues long. The CDR3 sequence: CAWSPRTNSDYTF. Partial CDR3 DNA: TGTGCCTGGAGTCCCAGAACAAACTCC.

Only a few counts were recorded for this clone. The gene symbols are mouse symbols. The sequenced fragment ends 4 residues before the CDR3 boundary, so the rest is inferred from the germline J gene. V gene TRBV13-1 combines with J gene TRBJ2-4, with D maybe TRBD1 (6 bases). The length of the CDR3 is 13 residues. In germline, CDR1 is NSHNY, CDR2 SYGAGN. The CDR3 region is CASSEGDKNTLYF. The DNA read from the CDR3 is TGTGCCAGCAGTGAGGGGGACAAAAAC.

At least ten counts were recorded for this clone. Mouse names are used for the genes. The CDR3 end is not reached by the read, which stops 4 residues before it; the germline J gene fills it in. The chain combines TRBV17 with TRBJ2-5; 7 nucleotides agree with TRBD2. CDR3 size: 14 residues. The germline V gene has CDR1 MNHDT and CDR2 YYDKIL. The V and J ends lost 2 bases and 3 bases, in that order; junction bases with no gene match: 2. CDR3 DNA, as far as it was read: TGTGCTAGCAGTAGACCGGGGGGGCAAGAC. Its protein product is CASSRPGGQD. The full CDR3 protein is CASSRPGGQDTQYF.

There are a few counts of this clone. Germline and genes: mouse. With the read ending 4 residues before the CDR3 end, the germline J gene is used to fill in that end. The chain recombines TRBV14 with TRBJ2-4, with D possibly matching TRBD1 (5 bases). CDR1 is SGHDT and CDR2 is FRDEAV in the germline V gene. CDR3 length: 12 residues. CDR3 bases read: TGTGCCAGCAGTTTCAAGGGGAAC. Protein sequence: CASSFKGN. The whole CDR3 protein is CASSFKGNTLYF.

Concerning this clone: One base away lies a much larger clone, so this may be a sequencing read error. Gene names and germline match the mouse. The sequenced fragment ends 4 residues before the CDR3 boundary, so the rest is inferred from the germline J gene. The same CDR3 is also encoded by other DNA sequences in this sample. V is TRBV19 and J is TRBJ2-7; tentatively, D is TRBD1 (6 bases). V was cut by 4 bases and J by 2 bases, with 10 bases left in between. The CDR3 extends over 13 amino acids. From germline, CDR1 is FNHDT and CDR2 SITEND (reference sequence). CDR3 DNA (partial): TGTGCCAGCAGTCCCCGGGACACCTAT. Encoded protein: CASSPRDTY. The CDR3 as a whole reads CASSPRDTYEQYF.